This entry concerns a single T cell receptor (beta chain). Germline CDR1 and CDR2: LNHDA and SQIVND (reference sequence). The CDR3 runs 15 residues. With 1 base removed from V and 3 bases from J, the gap between germline ends came to 12 bases. This specimen comes from a study of cytomegalovirus exposure and HLA in healthy donors. Primers: 60 Vbeta forward and 13 Jbeta reverse. Here immunoSEQ multiplex PCR was the method, and the copy in TCRdb shows in-frame clones only, minus some. The sample includes approximately 150,000 clones, approximately 80% seen only once; the top ten take over 2.5%. The V call is TRBV19, the J call TRBJ1-2, with D unresolved. The clonotype comes from a male donor in good health and CMV-seronegative. The material sequenced was PBMCs. CDR3 DNA sequence: TGTGCCAGTAGTATAGCCATGGACTCCTACTATGGCTACACCTTC. Protein product: CASSIAMDSYYGYTF.